A single sample gave rise to the 13 T cell receptor delta chains below, sequenced in a study of DNA immune sequencing with unique molecular identifiers (dated by TCRdb to the early 2020s). Libraries were made using multiplex PCR. The sequencer was an Illumina MiniSeq. Genomic DNA was amplified with a 32-plex assay using primers for all 8 TRDV and 4 TRDJ genes covering the CDR3. A 12-nucleotide UMI was attached over about 3 barcoding PCR cycles, and a second PCR was then run with Illumina adapter primers. TCRdb reanalyzed the public reads with the CATT caller, and identical DNA sequences were merged afterwards. This sample has some 2,200 delta-chain clones in its table, and roughly an eighth of those were observed once. The ten largest clones represent 51% of the sample. The sample taken for sequencing was gamma-delta T cells enriched from blood buffy coat, or unenriched PBMCs (not recorded which). Receptors were obtained from a human donor in good health.

This clone is medium-sized within its sample. This chain links TRDV3 with TRDJ1, with 8 positions matching TRDD3. Germline V gene data show CDR1 as TVYSNPD and CDR2 as GDNSRS (reference sequence). The CDR3 contains 16 residues. The ends lost 5 bases at V and 0 bases at J; junction bases unmatched: 14. The DNA for the CDR3 is TGTGCCCTGGGTCTGGGGGACTCGATATACACCGATAAACTCATCTTT. Protein sequence: CALGLGDSIYTDKLIF.

With respect to this clone: This likely stems from a read error, as it lies one base from a far larger clone. At the DNA level, this CDR3 is encoded by other sequences in the same sample as well. The V call is TRDV2, the J call TRDJ3; D may be TRDD3 (5 bases). CDR1 GEAIGNYY and CDR2 EKD come from the germline V gene. The CDR3 length is 17 residues. Here the CDR3 reads CACDTLHATWDTRQMFF. The CDR3 DNA reads as TGTGCCTGTGACACCCTGCATGCTACCTGGGACACCCGTCAGATGTTTTTC.

Only a few counts were recorded for this clone. The rearrangement uses TRDV1 and TRDJ2, with 11 nucleotides matching TRDD3. As TCRdb names no J gene, one was assigned here on the basis of a DNA match to germline. The trim removed 1 base at V and 4 bases at J, leaving 20 bases unmatched. The CDR3 contains 22 residues. CDR1 is TSWWSYY and CDR2 is QGS in the germline V gene. The CDR3 DNA follows: TGTGCTCTTGGGGAACCCAGTAGTTTCGTCCCCTGGGGGATACCGGGGACAGCACAACTCTTCTTT. This encodes CALGEPSSFVPWGIPGTAQLFF.

In its sample, this clone was seen a few times. This chain joins TRDV2 and TRDJ1; 8 bases map to TRDD3. The CDR3 runs to 19 residues. The trim removed 1 base at V and 0 bases at J, leaving 15 bases unmatched. The germline V gene encodes CDR1 GEAIGNYY and CDR2 EKD. CDR3 nucleotides: TGTGCCTGTGACACGCTCCTCACACTGGGGATACAACACACCGATAAACTCATCTTT. Translated: CACDTLLTLGIQHTDKLIF.

In its sample, this clone was seen a few times. TCRdb has a much larger clone's protein, which differs at residue 8 from the translation of this DNA, likely because of a read error; what is shown is the protein translated from the DNA. The chain is built from TRDV2 and TRDJ1, with D hard to call. V lost 0 bases, J lost 0 bases, and 16 bases lay in between. The germline V gene has CDR1 GEAIGNYY and CDR2 EKD. This CDR3 has 17 amino acids. The CDR3 spells CACDTLTEGHDTDKLIF. The CDR3 DNA follows: TGTGCCTGTGACACCTTAACTGAGGGGCATGACACCGATAAACTCATCTTT.

In this sample, this clone turned up a few times. TCRdb's protein for this DNA is that of a much larger clone and differs from the translation at residue 5, likely a read error; the protein shown is the DNA translation. The chain uses TRDV2 and TRDJ1, with D uncertain. CDR1 and CDR2 from the germline V gene are GEAIGNYY and EKD. The CDR3 loop spans 16 amino acids. Trimming took 1 base from V and 0 from J, leaving 14 bases between them. This chain's CDR3 is CACDTSDRKYTDKLIF. DNA of the CDR3: TGTGCCTGTGACACGTCCGATCGGAAGTACACCGATAAACTCATCTTT.

To note about this clone: The protein TCRdb lists belongs to a much larger clone and differs from this DNA's translation at residue 10, which points to a read error; the protein shown is made from the DNA. The sample holds other DNA sequences that translate to the same CDR3. V usage is TRDV2 and J usage is TRDJ3; TRDD3 might be the D (5 bases). The CDR3 runs 20 residues. Germline V CDR1 and CDR2: GEAIGNYY, EKD. V lost 0 bases, J lost 0 bases, and 17 bases lay in between. The CDR3, as DNA: TGTGCCTGTGACACCTTGGGGACCACGAAAGGCTCCTGGGACACCCGACAGATGTTTTTC. It translates to CACDTLGTTKGSWDTRQMFF.

This clone is large in the sample. This CDR3 is also generated by other DNA sequences in the sample. The chain is built from TRDV2 and TRDJ3; 13 bases align to TRDD3. This CDR3 region has 20 residues. Germline V gene data show CDR1 as GEAIGNYY and CDR2 as EKD. The V gene end was trimmed by 2 bases and the J gene end by 0 bases; junction bases not matched to a gene: 6. CDR3 in DNA: TGTGCCTGTGACAAAGTACTGGGGGATACGCGCTCCTGGGACACCCGACAGATGTTTTTC. This gives the protein CACDKVLGDTRSWDTRQMFF.

This sequence joins TRDV2 and TRDJ1; 8 bases align to TRDD2. Germline CDR1 reads GEAIGNYY; CDR2 reads EKD. The CDR3 consists of 18 residues. Germline trimming cut 0 bases from V and 0 bases from J; bases unmatched to any gene: 11. CDR3 coding DNA: TGTGCCTGTGACACCGTGGGGACTTCCTACCCGTACACCGATAAACTCATCTTT. Translated, it gives CACDTVGTSYPYTDKLIF.

As to this clone: Only one base separates this from a far larger clonotype, so it likely reflects a read error. This sample includes further DNA sequences coding for the same CDR3. V and J are TRDV2 and TRDJ1; D is possibly TRDD3 (6 bases). The germline V gene encodes CDR1 GEAIGNYY and CDR2 EKD. CDR3 size: 14 residues. CDR3 nucleotide sequence: TGTGCCTGCGACAAAGTGGGGGACACCGATAAACTCATCTTT. Its protein is CACDKVGDTDKLIF.

This clone was counted only a few times. TCRdb's listed protein matches a much larger clone and diverges from this DNA's translation at residue 8, likely through a read error; the protein shown comes from the DNA. The chain links TRDV2 to TRDJ1; D might be TRDD3 (5 bases). This CDR3 spans 17 amino acids. Germline CDR1 reads GEAIGNYY; CDR2 reads EKD. Trimming pared 0 bases from V and 2 bases from J, leaving 18 bases between. Here the CDR3 reads CACDTVGVYAGTDKLIF. CDR3 coding DNA: TGTGCCTGTGACACCGTTGGGGTATACGCTGGGACCGATAAACTCATCTTT.

The rearrangement links TRDV1 to TRDJ1; D is possibly TRDD2 (6 bases). The J gene is not listed in TCRdb, so it was assigned here from a DNA match to germline. Germline-derived CDR1 and CDR2 are TSWWSYY and QGS. The CDR3 loop spans 25 amino acids. V was cut by 2 bases and J by 0 bases, with 40 bases left in between. This CDR3 is CALGENRGSPFPFIDRGWYTDKLIF. The CDR3 region has the DNA TGTGCTCTTGGGGAAAATCGGGGCAGCCCCTTCCCCTTCATCGACCGGGGGTGGTACACCGATAAACTCATCTTT.

This clone has at least ten counts. The chain uses TRDV3 and TRDJ4; no firm D call. Germline CDR1 and CDR2: TVYSNPD and GDNSRS (reference sequence). Trimming shortened V by 0 bases and J by 1 base, and 9 bases separated the two germline ends. CDR3 length: 12 residues. DNA of the CDR3: TGTGCCTTTAGACTCCTGAGCAGACCCCTGATCTTT. Translation: CAFRLLSRPLIF.